This T cell receptor (beta chain) was identified during a study of T-cell reconstitution after alpha-beta-depleted transplantation in children. Molecular barcoding with unique molecular identifiers was used for the TCRbeta library. TCRdb re-derived calls from the PCR reads in MiXCR, one entry per CDR3 protein. The sample carries roughly 500,000 distinct CDR3 sequences, 18% recorded once. In this sample, this clonotype turned up a few times. The TCR was taken from a human donor who donated a stem cell graft to a child with acute lymphoblastic leukemia. Here the sequenced sample was PBMCs from the stem cell graft donor, taken from the stem cell graft.

In DNA form, the CDR3 reads TGTGCCAGCAGTCGTAGAGTGCCCCCCGCGGGACGGATGGCTTTCCACTATGGCTACACCTTC. Translation gives CASSRRVPPAGRMAFHYGYTF. This chain connects TRBV6-2 or TRBV6-3 to TRBJ1-2, with D maybe TRBD1 (5 bases). Trimming removed 5 bases from V and 3 bases from J, with 34 bases in between. The germline V gene has CDR1 MNHEY and CDR2 SVGEGT. There are 21 residues in the CDR3.